A single sample gave rise to the 20 T cell receptor beta chains below, sequenced in a study of human T cells and chemical hapten exposure. TCRdb passed the RACE reads through MiXCR, listing each CDR3 protein once. Here the sample spans 150,000 to 200,000 distinct CDR3 sequences, about 22% being singletons. Time point reported: patch test 1, 2 weeks after DPC sensitization. As for treatment: therapeutic diphenylcyclopropenone sensitization with weekly scalp DPC. Sequencing was performed on whole blood, taken in connection with sensitization to the hapten diphenylcyclopropenone (DPC). Receptor source: a woman aged 45 to 65 with alopecia areata. Some clones in this sample may be carry-over from other donors' samples.

The chain couples TRBV6-5 to TRBJ2-1; 13 nucleotides match TRBD2. CDR1 and CDR2 from the germline V gene are MNHEY and SVGAGI. The CDR3 totals 17 residues. The trim removed 7 bases at V and 8 bases at J, leaving 14 bases unmatched. This CDR3 reads CASISSPGLAGRDEQFF. The CDR3 nucleotides are TGTGCCAGCATATCATCCCCGGGACTAGCGGGAAGGGATGAGCAGTTCTTC.

CDR3 protein: CASGGDSKNIQYF. The CDR3 DNA follows: TGTGCCAGCGGAGGGGACAGCAAAAACATTCAGTACTTC. This chain links TRBV11-2 with TRBJ2-4, with a weak D call TRBD1 (7 bases). CDR1 and CDR2 from the germline V gene are SGHAT and FQNNGV. The CDR3 is 13 residues long. The germline V and J ends were trimmed by 8 bases and 3 bases, with 11 bases remaining between them. Full variable domain (remainder filled in from reference TRBV11-2 and TRBJ2-4): EAGVAQSPRYKIIEKRQSVAFWCNPISGHATLYWYQQILGQGPKLLIQFQNNGVVDDSQLPKDRFSAERLKGVDSTLKIQPAKLEDSAVYLCASGGDSKNIQYFGAGTRLSVL.

The V gene is TRBV11-2, the J gene TRBJ2-3; TRBD2 matches 11 bases. The V gene end was trimmed by 1 base and the J gene end by 4 bases; junction bases not matched to a gene: 4. The germline V gene encodes CDR1 SGHAT and CDR2 FQNNGV. The CDR3 contains 16 residues. CDR3 in amino acids: CASSLALAGGADTQYF. In DNA form, the CDR3 reads TGTGCCAGCAGCTTAGCCTTAGCGGGAGGGGCAGATACGCAGTATTTT. Filled out from reference TRBV11-2 and TRBJ2-3, the complete variable domain reads EAGVAQSPRYKIIEKRQSVAFWCNPISGHATLYWYQQILGQGPKLLIQFQNNGVVDDSQLPKDRFSAERLKGVDSTLKIQPAKLEDSAVYLCASSLALAGGADTQYFGPGTRLTVL.

V and J are TRBV7-6 and TRBJ2-5; 8 bases map to TRBD2. The ends lost 5 bases at V and 2 bases at J; junction bases unmatched: 19. There are 19 residues in the CDR3. CDR1 is SGHVS, CDR2 FNYEAQ, per germline. The CDR3 DNA reads as TGTGCCAGCAGCCCCCCCCTACGACTAGGAGCGGGAGAGCAAGAGACCCAGTACTTC. Translated: CASSPPLRLGAGEQETQYF. The variable domain in full, with the rest retrieved from reference TRBV7-6 and TRBJ2-5, is GAGVSQSPRYKVTKRGQDVALRCDPISGHVSLYWYRQALGQGPEFLTYFNYEAQQDKSGLPNDRFSAERPEGSISTLTIQRTEQRDSAMYRCASSPPLRLGAGEQETQYFGPGTRLLVL.

This clonotype was counted between two and nine times. V and J are TRBV7-2 and TRBJ2-3; weak D call: TRBD1 (5 bases). CDR1 is SGHTA and CDR2 is FQGNSA in the germline V gene. Trimming cost V 1 base and J 0 bases, with 8 bases left between them. CDR3 length: 15 amino acids. The CDR3 region has the DNA TGTGCCAGCAGCTTAGTAGGGGCGAGCACAGATACGCAGTATTTT. Translated: CASSLVGASTDTQYF.

This clonotype was seen a handful of times. V and J are TRBV27 and TRBJ1-6; 7 nucleotides agree with TRBD1. The CDR3 is made up of 14 amino acids. The junction had 9 bases not matched to a gene; V was cut back by 8 bases and J by 8 bases. Germline V gives CDR1 MNHEY, CDR2 SMNVEV (reference sequence). The CDR3 here is CASGTGELDSPLHF. The CDR3, as DNA: TGTGCCAGCGGCACAGGGGAACTAGATTCACCCCTCCACTTT.

This clonotype was seen at least ten times. The gene calls are TRBV10-2 and TRBJ2-2, with 9 bases aligning to TRBD2. The V segment lost 8 bases and the J segment 0 bases; nucleotides outside the gene matches: 1. From germline, CDR1 is WSHSY and CDR2 SAAADI. This CDR3 spans 14 amino acids. Here the CDR3 DNA reads TGCGCCAGCTGGACTAGCGCGAACACCGGGGAGCTGTTTTTT. Translated: CASWTSANTGELFF.

The rearrangement links TRBV15 to TRBJ1-5; the D is unclear. The ends were cut back, 0 bases at V and 5 bases at J, with 11 bases in the middle. CDR3 size: 15 residues. Per the germline V gene, CDR1 is LNHNV and CDR2 is YYDKDF (reference sequence). CDR3 protein: CATSRDPGDDQPQHF. The CDR3 nucleotides are TGTGCCACCAGCAGAGATCCCGGGGATGATCAGCCCCAGCATTTT.

This chain joins TRBV6-2 or TRBV6-3 and TRBJ2-2, with D unresolved. CDR1 is MNHEY, CDR2 SVGEGT, per germline. This CDR3 is 13 amino acids long. The germline V and J ends were trimmed by 5 bases and 3 bases, with 7 bases remaining between them. The CDR3 bases are TGTGCCAGCAGTCCCCTGGACACCGGGGAGCTGTTTTTT. Translating it yields CASSPLDTGELFF.

The chain links TRBV20-1 to TRBJ2-2; D may be TRBD1 (8 bases). Germline V gene lookup returns CDR1 DFQATT and CDR2 SNEGSKA (reference sequence). This CDR3 spans 14 amino acids. V was clipped by 2 bases and J by 6 bases, with 13 bases between them. The CDR3 sequence is CSARWTGRAGELFF. CDR3 nucleotide sequence: TGCAGTGCTAGATGGACAGGGAGGGCCGGGGAGCTGTTTTTT.

The V and J genes are TRBV7-9 and TRBJ2-1; D possibly matches TRBD1 or TRBD2 (6 bases each). V lost 6 bases and J lost 5, with 26 bases in between. Germline V gene sequence: CDR1 SEHNR, CDR2 FQNEAQ (reference sequence). The CDR3 has 18 residues. The DNA for the CDR3 is TGTGCCAGCAGTTGGAGGGGGTCTAGCGCCGATCGAGACAATGAGCAGTTCTTC. Translated, it gives CASSWRGSSADRDNEQFF. Using reference TRBV7-9 and TRBJ2-1 for the parts outside the CDR3, the full variable domain is DTGVSQNPRHKITKRGQNVTFRCDPISEHNRLYWYRQTLGQGPEFLTYFQNEAQLEKSRLLSDRFSAERPKGSFSTLEIQRTEQGDSAMYLCASSWRGSSADRDNEQFFGPGTRLTVL.

This clonotype has more than one count but fewer than ten. This chain uses TRBV30 with TRBJ2-1, with 10 bases aligning to TRBD2. The CDR3 has 14 residues. CDR1 and CDR2 from the germline V gene are GTSNPN and SVGIG (reference sequence). V was clipped by 3 bases and J by 7 bases; unmatched bases: 6. CDR3 region: CAWSLSGRRNEQFF. The DNA for the CDR3 is TGTGCCTGGAGCCTTAGCGGGAGGAGGAATGAGCAGTTCTTC.

The V call is TRBV20-1, the J call TRBJ2-1; D call uncertain. The CDR3 runs 13 residues. Germline assignment: CDR1 DFQATT and CDR2 SNEGSKA (reference sequence). Trimming removed 0 bases at V and 8 bases at J, with 11 bases between. CDR3 sequence reads: CSARDTVLHEQFF. Written as DNA, the CDR3 is TGCAGTGCTAGAGATACGGTCCTCCATGAGCAGTTCTTC.

V gene TRBV20-1 combines with J gene TRBJ2-1; 8 nucleotides line up with TRBD2. Per the germline V gene, CDR1 is DFQATT and CDR2 is SNEGSKA (reference sequence). The CDR3 sequence is 15 residues long. The V gene end was trimmed by 5 bases and the J gene end by 1 base; junction bases not matched to a gene: 7. The DNA of the CDR3 is TGCAGTGCTTCAACTAGCGGAGCATCCTACAATGAGCAGTTCTTC. It yields the protein CSASTSGASYNEQFF.

For this clonotype: It is likely a read error, because the conserved phenylalanine at the end of the CDR3 is missing. V gene TRBV7-6 combines with J gene TRBJ2-2, with TRBD2 as a possible D gene (6 bases). CDR3 size: 16 residues. V was clipped by 5 bases and J by 1 base, with 14 bases between them. Germline V CDR1 and CDR2: SGHVS, FNYEAQ. DNA for the CDR3: TGTGCCAGCAGCCGGGACTCCTTTATGAACACCGGGGAGCTGTTTTCT. Encoded protein: CASSRDSFMNTGELFS.

The chain carries TRBV10-3 and TRBJ2-3, with TRBD2 as a possible D gene (5 bases). Germline-derived CDR1 and CDR2 are ENHRY and SYGVKD. V was cut by 8 bases and J by 6 bases, with 15 bases left in between. The CDR3 spans 13 residues. CDR3 DNA: TGTGCCATCTCCGCGGGCTCGGCGGATACGCAGTATTTT. The encoded protein is CAISAGSADTQYF.

The table lists this clonotype with a few counts. This chain joins TRBV29-1 and TRBJ1-1; 9 nucleotides match TRBD1. Trimming removed 6 bases from V and 5 bases from J; junction bases left unmatched: 7. In germline, CDR1 is SQVTM, CDR2 ANQGSEA. The CDR3 extends over 13 amino acids. CDR3 region: CSVKTGGNTEAFF. CDR3 coding DNA: TGCAGCGTAAAGACAGGGGGTAATACTGAAGCTTTCTTT.

This clonotype showed up just a few times. This rearrangement joins TRBV10-2 to TRBJ2-1; 14 bases match TRBD2. V gave up 8 bases and J gave up 3 bases; unmatched junction bases: 15. The CDR3 extends over 19 amino acids. The germline V gene has CDR1 WSHSY and CDR2 SAAADI. The CDR3 nucleotides read TGCGCCAGCTACCTACGACTAGCGGGAGGGCCTCGTAGCTACAATGAGCAGTTCTTC. It translates to CASYLRLAGGPRSYNEQFF.

The chain combines TRBV12-3 or TRBV12-4 with TRBJ1-1, with TRBD1 matching over 7 bases. V trimming: 8 bases; J trimming: 5 bases; junction bases outside the gene matches: 11. This CDR3 has 14 amino acids. CDR3 DNA sequence: TGTGCCAGCTCCCCTCGCCAGGGGGGGACTGAAGCTTTCTTT. Protein: CASSPRQGGTEAFF.

V is TRBV6-1 and J is TRBJ2-1; TRBD2 is a possible D gene (5 bases). Looked up from germline, CDR1 is MNHNS and CDR2 is SASEGT. The CDR3 has 13 amino acids. Trimming pared 3 bases from V and 5 bases from J, leaving 8 bases between. The CDR3 sequence is CASSDGNNNEQFF. CDR3 coding DNA: TGTGCCAGCAGTGACGGGAACAACAATGAGCAGTTCTTC.